The clone carrying this TCR beta chain was counted only a few times. Its antigen is still unknown. Extraction yielded at least 5 micrograms of total RNA per sample. Looked up from germline, CDR1 is SQVTM and CDR2 is ANQGSEA. J was trimmed by 8 bases and V by 6 bases; bases with no gene match: 7. The CDR3 spans 14 residues. The data originate from a study of blood T cells in healthy people across ages. Background on the study: Template switching captured about one barcoded beta molecule per two T cells. Regarding the study as a whole: Measured against age, TCR beta diversity per million T cells decreased in a roughly linear manner.

The second PCR ran about 7 to 12 cycles with a sample-barcoded 5' primer and J-beta primers. Every individual sample yielded 2.5 million or more paired-end reads (each containing CDR3). TCRdb reanalysed the 5' RACE reads using MiXCR and keeps one entry per CDR3 protein. The table lists roughly 800,000 distinct CDR3 sequences, roughly 64% of them singletons. The rearrangement links TRBV29-1 to TRBJ2-3; 14 nucleotides align to TRBD2. This clonotype originated in a man aged 25 to 40 in good health. The sample consisted of blood. CDR3 nucleotides: TGCAGCGTCCCGGGACTAGCGGGAGTTTTTACGCAGTATTTT. This sequence encodes CSVPGLAGVFTQYF.